This T cell receptor (beta chain) originates from a study of high-grade serous ovarian cancer treatment subgroups. Study background: Samples averaged about 15,000 reads and roughly 7,500 unique TCR beta rearrangements.

The length of the CDR3 is 15 residues. Trimming removed 0 bases at V and 2 bases at J, with 10 bases between. Germline V gene sequence: CDR1 SGDLS, CDR2 YYNGEE. Using immunoSEQ multiplex PCR, the repertoire was profiled, and TCRdb retains in-frame clones only, with some absent. The sample records 3,000 to 4,000 clones, around three quarters being singletons. Tumor tissue was taken before any definitive surgery or chemotherapy was given. Study-wide points: Without spatial data, bulk sequencing limits insight into HGSC tumor diversity.

A remark on this clone: Its specificity is not known.

The source material was tumor tissue. This chain connects TRBV9 to TRBJ2-3, with D maybe TRBD1 (5 bases). The receptor comes from a human donor with high-grade serous ovarian cancer. CDR3 DNA sequence: TGTGCCAGCAGCGTAGGTTTCAGGGTCACAGATACGCAGTATTTT. Protein: CASSVGFRVTDTQYF.